These T cell receptor beta chains were read from a single sample in a study of shared clonotypes between healthy human individuals. Method: immunoSEQ multiplex PCR; TCRdb's copy keeps in-frame clones and lacks some. The repertoire includes roughly 2,000,000 clones, around 95% of them detected once, and 1.5% to 2% sits in the top ten. Sequenced sample: naive CD8+ T cells from PBMCs. Receptors were obtained from a man between 18 and 29 years old in good health. Some clones in this sample may be carry-over from other donors' samples. Each CDR3 is given with its conserved first and last residue. A D gene is named only where the DNA matches it firmly. A row's size may be missing; if present it is once, few, many or a size class.

DNA	CDR3	D	V	J	size
TGTGCCAGCAGCCCCGGACAGGGGCTCCAAGAGACCCAGTACTTC	CASSPGQGLQETQYF	TRBD1	TRBV7-8	TRBJ2-5	.
TGTGCCAGCAGTTCGGTAGGGGGCGCGGACTATGGCTACACCTTC	CASSSVGGADYGYTF	TRBD1	TRBV28	TRBJ1-2	.
TGTGCCAATCTGGGAACAGCCTATAGCAATCAGCCCCAGCATTTT	CANLGTAYSNQPQHF	.	TRBV7-9	TRBJ1-5	.
TGTGCCAGCAGTTTGGGGCAGGGCGCCTACAATGAGCAGTTCTTC	CASSLGQGAYNEQFF	.	TRBV27	TRBJ2-1	.
TGTGCCAGCAGGGGCCGGGACAGCCACCAAGAGACCCAGTACTTC	CASRGRDSHQETQYF	TRBD1	TRBV2	TRBJ2-5	.
TGTGCCTGGAGTGTGGGTCCCAGGCCCGGGGAGCTGTTTTTT	CAWSVGPRPGELFF	.	TRBV30	TRBJ2-2	few
TGCAGCGTTATACTCCGGGACAACAATATCAAGGGACAGCCCCAGCATTTT	CSVILRDNNIKGQPQHF	.	TRBV29-1	TRBJ1-5	.
TGTGCCAGTAGGGGGAAACCCAAAAACATTCAGTACTTC	CASRGKPKNIQYF	.	TRBV19	TRBJ2-4	.
TGTGCCAGCAGTCAGGGACTTCTCCCCTCCGGGGAGCTGTTTTTT	CASSQGLLPSGELFF	.	TRBV27	TRBJ2-2	.
TGTGCCAGCAGTGAAGGTAGCGGGAGGGCCAATGAGCAGTTCTTC	CASSEGSGRANEQFF	TRBD2	TRBV6-4	TRBJ2-1	.
TGCGCCAGCAGCCGCCCTGGGGGATTTCCTGAAGCTTTCTTT	CASSRPGGFPEAFF	.	TRBV4-1	TRBJ1-1	.
TGTGCCAGCAGCCAGGAACTTTGGACTAGCGGGTACAATGAGCAGTTCTTC	CASSQELWTSGYNEQFF	TRBD2	TRBV4-2	TRBJ2-1	.
TGTGCCAGCAGCCCCGGACAGGGATTGGCAGAGACCCAGTACTTC	CASSPGQGLAETQYF	TRBD1	TRBV9	TRBJ2-5	.
TGTGCCAGCAGTGCCAGGGGGCTGTGGGGTAACACTGAAGCTTTCTTT	CASSARGLWGNTEAFF	TRBD1	TRBV25-1	TRBJ1-1	.
TGTGCCAGCAGCTTGTCTCATGTAAGGGGATTAACAGATACGCAGTATTTT	CASSLSHVRGLTDTQYF	.	TRBV5-4	TRBJ2-3	.
TGCGCCAGCAGCCCAGCGGGCTACGAGCAGTACTTC	CASSPAGYEQYF	.	TRBV5-1	TRBJ2-7	.
TGTGCCAGCAGTTTTCGGTCGAGGGGCTTTCAAGAGACCCAGTACTTC	CASSFRSRGFQETQYF	.	TRBV28	TRBJ2-5	.
TGTGCCAGCAGCTTAGTGGCGGCGGGATTCGTAGACGAGCAGTACTTC	CASSLVAAGFVDEQYF	.	TRBV7-8	TRBJ2-7	.
TGTGCCAGCAGTTTACGGCCCCGGGAGCTAGCTAATGAGCAGTTCTTC	CASSLRPRELANEQFF	.	TRBV28	TRBJ2-1	once
TGTGCCAGCCAAGGGACAGGCCGGGTGGAGACCCAGTACTTC	CASQGTGRVETQYF	TRBD1	TRBV2	TRBJ2-5	.
TGTGCCAGCAGCTTCGGCGGGAGTGAGCAGTTCTTC	CASSFGGSEQFF	TRBD2	TRBV11-2	TRBJ2-1	.
TGCGCCAGCAGCCGGGGTCGACAGGTTCCCTATGGCTACACCTTC	CASSRGRQVPYGYTF	.	TRBV4-3	TRBJ1-2	.
TGTGCCAGCAGGGAAGGGGGCTCTGAAGCTTTCTTT	CASREGGSEAFF	TRBD1	TRBV6-1	TRBJ1-1	.
TGCAGCGTTGAAGGGGGTGGCGGGAGGGCCCTCTCTAGAGGCGAGCAGTACTTC	CSVEGGGGRALSRGEQYF	TRBD2	TRBV29-1	TRBJ2-7	.
TGTGCCAGCAGTGCCCCCGGGACTAGCGGGAGTTACGAGCAGTACTTC	CASSAPGTSGSYEQYF	TRBD2	TRBV6-1	TRBJ2-7	.
TGTGCCAGCAGTTTACAACGGGGCCTGGACATTCAGTACTTC	CASSLQRGLDIQYF	.	TRBV27	TRBJ2-4	.
TGTGCCAGCAGCTCTTGGCCTTATGGCTACACCTTC	CASSSWPYGYTF	.	TRBV28	TRBJ1-2	.
TGTGCCAGCAGACTCGGACAGGGAGGTGAAAAACTGTTTTTT	CASRLGQGGEKLFF	TRBD1	TRBV2	TRBJ1-4	once
TGCGCCAGCAGCACCGGGACTAGCGGTTACAATGAGCAGTTCTTC	CASSTGTSGYNEQFF	TRBD2	TRBV5-1	TRBJ2-1	.
TGTGCCAGCACTCTTAGCGGAAACTCCTACGAGCAGTACTTC	CASTLSGNSYEQYF	.	TRBV28	TRBJ2-7	.
TGCGCCAGCAGCCAAGATGTCCTAGCGGGGGGCTACGAGCAGTACTTC	CASSQDVLAGGYEQYF	TRBD2	TRBV4-1	TRBJ2-7	.
TGTGCCAGCAGCTCGGGGGCTAGTACCTACGAGCAGTACTTC	CASSSGASTYEQYF	.	TRBV5-6	TRBJ2-7	.
TGCGCCAGCAGCGCCAGGGGACAAATGGAGACCCAGTACTTC	CASSARGQMETQYF	.	TRBV5-1	TRBJ2-5	.